The rows below give T cell receptor beta chains drawn from one sample of a study of type 1 regulatory T cells. What these receptors recognize is not known. In TCRdb, the reads were re-called with MiXCR into one record per CDR3 protein. The sample includes approximately 42,000 distinct CDR3 sequences, 12% of them seen just once. Sequencing was done on a sample of cultured non-Tr1 T cells, either the whole culture or a sorted T cell fraction (not recorded which). The source is a human donor in good health. The CDR3 runs from the conserved cysteine through the conserved F or W. D genes are given only for firm matches. The size entry is marked missing in some rows and otherwise reads once, few, many or a size class.

>TRBJ1-1|TRBD1|TRBV28|NA
TGTGCCTGCAGGGGACAGGGTGAAACTGAAGCTTTCTTT
CACRGQGETEAFF
>TRBJ2-6|NA|TRBV29-1|few
TGCAGCGCGCGGGACAGTATCTCTGGGGCCAACGTCCTGACTTTC
CSARDSISGANVLTF
>TRBJ2-1|TRBD2|TRBV27|many
TGTGCCAGCAGTTCAATAGCGGGAGGGTACAATGAGCAGTTCTTC
CASSSIAGGYNEQFF
>TRBJ2-5|TRBD2|TRBV7-6|NA
TGTGCCAGCAGCTTAGGGACTAGCGGGAGTAAGGAGACCCAGTACTTC
CASSLGTSGSKETQYF
>TRBJ2-5|NA|TRBV5-1|many
TGCGCCAGCAGCTTGGCTCTAGCTAGTGAGGAGACCCAGTACTTC
CASSLALASEETQYF
>TRBJ2-1|NA|TRBV6-5|many
TGTGCCAGCAGCCCGGCGGTTTCGATATATGGGAGTCAGTTCTTC
CASSPAVSIYGSQFF
>TRBJ2-7|NA|TRBV7-8|many
TGTGCCAGCAGCCCAACTGCGGGCCCCTACGAGCAGTACTTC
CASSPTAGPYEQYF
>TRBJ2-3|TRBD1|TRBV24-1|NA
TGTGCCACCAGCCGCACAGGGGGCACAGATACGCAGTATTTT
CATSRTGGTDTQYF
>TRBJ2-7|TRBD2|TRBV7-8|many
TGTGCCAGCAGCTTAAACAGCGGGGCCTACGAGCAGTACTTC
CASSLNSGAYEQYF
>TRBJ2-3|TRBD2|TRBV20-1|few
TGCAGTGCTAGCCTAAACGGGAGGGCCGGGGATACGCAGTATTTT
CSASLNGRAGDTQYF
>TRBJ2-2|NA|TRBV6-5|NA
TGTGCCAGCAGGCTCAGGGTGGGAACTACCGGGGAGCTGTTTTTT
CASRLRVGTTGELFF
>TRBJ2-7|NA|TRBV5-1|NA
TGCGCCAGCAGCCTTGGAGGGGACGCGGTCTACGAGCAGTACTTC
CASSLGGDAVYEQYF
>TRBJ2-5|TRBD2|TRBV20-1|many
TGCAGTGCTAGCCCTAGCGGGGGACAAGAGACCCAGTACTTC
CSASPSGGQETQYF
>TRBJ1-5|NA|TRBV18|many
TGTGCCAGCTCACCGGACTCGGGGGGCAGACAGCCCCAGCATTTT
CASSPDSGGRQPQHF
>TRBJ2-7|NA|TRBV7-2|few
TGTGCCAGCAGCCGCTCCACCCACGAGCAGTACTTC
CASSRSTHEQYF
>TRBJ1-3|NA|TRBV11-3|NA
TGTGCCAGCAGCGTAACTTCTGGAAACACCATATATTTT
CASSVTSGNTIYF
>TRBJ1-2|NA|TRBV12-3/TRBV12-4|many
TGTGCCAGCAGCCAGAATAACTATGGCTACACCTTC
CASSQNNYGYTF
>TRBJ2-5|NA|TRBV19|NA
TGTGCCAGTAGCCCGGGGTTCGGAGAGACCCAGTACTTC
CASSPGFGETQYF
>TRBJ2-3|TRBD1|TRBV7-9|few
TGTGCCAGCAGCTATACAGGGGGCACAGATACGCAGTATTTT
CASSYTGGTDTQYF
>TRBJ1-4|NA|TRBV5-6|many
TGTGCCAGCAGCTTGGTTGGGGCCGAAAAACTGTTTTTT
CASSLVGAEKLFF
>TRBJ1-5|TRBD1|TRBV20-1|many
TGCAGTGCTAGGCATTTCAGGGGGCTAGACAATCAGCCCCAGCATTTT
CSARHFRGLDNQPQHF
>TRBJ2-1|TRBD2|TRBV5-1|many
TGCGCCAGCAGCTTGGGTAGCGGGAGGGCCGAGCAGTTCTTC
CASSLGSGRAEQFF
>TRBJ2-7|NA|TRBV18|NA
TGTGCCAGCTCACCGGGACTTTCCGCCTACGAGCAGTACTTC
CASSPGLSAYEQYF
>TRBJ2-3|TRBD2|TRBV20-1|many
TGCAGCGGATACAGCGGGAGTGGAACAGATACGCAGTATTTT
CSGYSGSGTDTQYF
>TRBJ2-5|TRBD2|TRBV5-1|many
TGCGCCAGCAGCTTCGGACTAGCGGGAGTGAAAGAGACCCAGTACTTC
CASSFGLAGVKETQYF
>TRBJ2-5|NA|TRBV19|few
TGTGCCAGTAGTCCGGGACCAGCTATAGTAGAGACCCAGTACTTC
CASSPGPAIVETQYF
>TRBJ1-2|NA|TRBV20-1|many
TGCAGTGCTAGGGACGGTAACTATGGCTACACCTTC
CSARDGNYGYTF
>TRBJ2-1|TRBD2|TRBV7-3|many
TGTGCCAGCAGCTGGACTAGCGGGAGTTCCCACAATGAGCAGTTCTTC
CASSWTSGSSHNEQFF
>TRBJ2-3|TRBD2|TRBV10-3|many
TGTGCCATTGGACTAGCGGGAGCATCTAGCACAGATACGCAGTATTTT
CAIGLAGASSTDTQYF
>TRBJ2-5|NA|TRBV5-1|few
TGCGCCAGCAGCTTGGCAGAGACAGGAACTCCAGAGACCCAGTACTTC
CASSLAETGTPETQYF
>TRBJ1-5|NA|TRBV15|many
TGTGCCACCAGCAGAGATGTTGGCAATCAGCCCCAGCATTTT
CATSRDVGNQPQHF
>TRBJ2-3|NA|TRBV3-1|NA
TGTGCCAGCAGCTTTGCCGGGACTAGCACAGATACGCAGTATTTT
CASSFAGTSTDTQYF
>TRBJ2-2|TRBD2|TRBV5-1|many
TGCGCCAGCAGCTTGATTGGACTAGCGGTGAACACCGGGGAGCTGTTTTTT
CASSLIGLAVNTGELFF
>TRBJ2-5|NA|TRBV7-2|NA
TGTGCCAGCAGCCGAAGACCTGGGGTCCAAGAGACCCAGTACTTC
CASSRRPGVQETQYF
>TRBJ2-4|NA|TRBV7-3|medium-sized
TGTGCCAGCAGCGCCAGGGGGGGGTACGGAAACATTCAGTACTTC
CASSARGGYGNIQYF
>TRBJ2-1|NA|TRBV5-1|NA
TGCGCCAGCAGCTTGGGGGTGGCAGGATACAATGAGCAGTTCTTC
CASSLGVAGYNEQFF
>TRBJ1-1|TRBD1|TRBV5-1|NA
TGCGCCAGCAGCCCCACGGGACAGGGCTTCAACACTGAAGCTTTCTTT
CASSPTGQGFNTEAFF
>TRBJ1-2|TRBD1|TRBV5-6|few
TGTGCCAGCAGCTTGGATACCTCCAGGGGGCCTTACGGCTATGGCTACACCTTC
CASSLDTSRGPYGYGYTF
>TRBJ2-7|NA|TRBV19|few
TGTGCCAGTAGCGCCGACAGATACTACGAGCAGTACTTC
CASSADRYYEQYF
>TRBJ2-3|NA|TRBV7-2|many
TGTGCCAGCAGCTTCGTCACAGATACGCAGTATTTT
CASSFVTDTQYF
>TRBJ2-7|NA|TRBV2|NA
TGTGCCAGCAGTGGGGACTTCTACGAGCAGTACTTC
CASSGDFYEQYF
>TRBJ2-6|NA|TRBV6-2/TRBV6-3|many
TGTGCCAGCGTGGGACAAAACTCTGGGGCCAACGTCCTGACTTTC
CASVGQNSGANVLTF
>TRBJ2-7|NA|TRBV6-2/TRBV6-3|few
TGTGCCAGCAGTTATGGGGTCGACAACTCCTACGAGCAGTACTTC
CASSYGVDNSYEQYF
>TRBJ2-1|TRBD2|TRBV20-1|NA
TGCAGTGCCCCGAACTTAGCGGGACGTAACAATGAGCAGTTCTTC
CSAPNLAGRNNEQFF
>TRBJ2-7|TRBD1|TRBV5-1|few
TGCGCCAGCAGCTTGAATCCGGGACAGGGTTCCGAGCAGTACTTC
CASSLNPGQGSEQYF
>TRBJ2-1|TRBD2|TRBV6-2/TRBV6-3|many
TGTGCCAGCAGCCCGACTAGCAACAATGAGCAGTTCTTC
CASSPTSNNEQFF
>TRBJ2-7|NA|TRBV12-2|NA
TGTGCAAGTCGCTTAGCTTGGAGACTAGCGGACTCCTACGAGCAGTACTTC
CASRLAWRLADSYEQYF